This passage covers 31 T cell receptor beta chains from one sample sequenced in a study of cytotoxic CD8 clonotypes in ibrutinib-treated CLL. Clones were sequenced by immunoSEQ multiplex PCR, and TCRdb holds only the in-frame ones, with some missing. Found here are around 150,000 clones, 81% of them singletons; the top ten hold roughly 1.9%. This sample comprised PBMCs, obtained after 12 months of ibrutinib treatment. The receptors come from a human donor with chronic lymphocytic leukemia.

The genes are TRBV20-1 and TRBJ2-7; D is unresolved. V was cut by 7 bases and J by 4 bases, with 11 bases left in between. Germline CDR1 and CDR2: DFQATT and SNEGSKA (reference sequence). This CDR3 has 11 residues. The CDR3, as DNA: TGCAGTGTCGCGGTCGAGTACGAGCAGTACTTC. It yields the protein CSVAVEYEQYF.

The V and J genes are TRBV6-1 and TRBJ1-1; D not resolved. There are 14 residues in the CDR3. Germline lookup yields CDR1 MNHNS and CDR2 SASEGT. V lost 7 bases, J lost 4 bases, and 16 bases lay in between. For the CDR3, the DNA is TGTGCCAGCAAATTGACCAAAGGCGGCACTGAAGCTTTCTTT. It encodes CASKLTKGGTEAFF.

The chain combines TRBV6-1 with TRBJ1-6, with D possibly TRBD1 on 6 matching bases. CDR1 and CDR2 from the germline V gene are MNHNS and SASEGT. Trimming removed 8 bases from V and 6 bases from J, with 11 bases in between. The CDR3 covers 13 residues. The CDR3 DNA reads TGTGCCAGCCGAGGACAGTTTAATTCACCCCTCCACTTT. This codes for CASRGQFNSPLHF.

The gene calls are TRBV18 and TRBJ1-4; D perhaps matches TRBD1 (5 bases). Trimming cost V 6 bases and J 8 bases, with 19 bases left between them. Germline values: CDR1 KGHSH, CDR2 LQKENI. The length of the CDR3 is 15 residues. The CDR3 sequence: CASSISGTGNEKLFF. Written as DNA, the CDR3 is TGTGCCAGCTCTATATCCGGGACCGGAAACGAAAAACTGTTTTTT.

The J gene is TRBJ1-6, the V gene TRBV7-2, with D possibly matching TRBD1 (5 bases). This CDR3 is built from 15 residues. V was shortened by 7 bases and J by 9 bases, with 19 bases between the two germline ends. Germline V CDR1 and CDR2: SGHTA, FQGNSA. The CDR3 loop is CASTLAGFGSSPLHF. Here the CDR3 DNA reads TGTGCCAGCACCCTGGCAGGGTTCGGTAGTTCACCCCTCCACTTT.

This chain connects TRBV7-2 to TRBJ2-5; maybe TRBD1 (6 bases). This CDR3 is built from 13 residues. V was cut by 8 bases and J by 2 bases, with 12 bases left in between. CDR1 and CDR2 (germline): SGHTA, FQGNSA. The CDR3 DNA is TGTGCCAGCGCATCCGGGACACAAGAGACCCAGTACTTC. Translating it yields CASASGTQETQYF. Full variable domain (rest looked up from reference TRBV7-2 and TRBJ2-5): GAGVSQSPSNKVTEKGKDVELRCDPISGHTALYWYRQSLGQGLEFLIYFQGNSAPDKSGLPSDRFSAERTGGSVSTLTIQRTQQEDSAVYLCASASGTQETQYFGPGTRLLVL.

The genes are TRBV30 and TRBJ1-4; D is ambiguous. CDR3 length equals 15 residues. In germline, CDR1 is GTSNPN, CDR2 SVGIG (reference sequence). V shed 0 bases and J shed 8 bases, with 16 bases lying between them. CDR3 loop: CAWSVRVSIGEKLFF. The DNA of the CDR3 is TGTGCCTGGAGTGTACGTGTATCTATTGGGGAAAAACTGTTTTTT.

The chain carries TRBV28 and TRBJ1-2, with D perhaps TRBD1 (6 bases). There are 15 residues in the CDR3. Trimming took 3 bases from V and 6 from J, leaving 17 bases between them. The germline V gene encodes CDR1 MDHEN and CDR2 SYDVKM. This CDR3 reads CASSFLRGGVHGYTF. DNA of the CDR3: TGTGCCAGCAGTTTCCTTCGGGGGGGCGTACATGGCTACACCTTC.

The V and J genes are TRBV7-2 and TRBJ1-5; the D is unclear. The V gene lost 1 base and the J gene lost 6 bases, with 7 bases spanning the gap. The CDR3 consists of 13 residues. Germline CDR1 reads SGHTA; CDR2 reads FQGNSA. The CDR3, as DNA: TGTGCCAGCAGCTTAGGGGAGGGTCAGCCCCAGCATTTT. It translates to CASSLGEGQPQHF.

In its sample, this clone was seen once. This chain connects TRBV28 to TRBJ1-5, with 8 bases matching TRBD1. Germline V gene sequence: CDR1 MDHEN, CDR2 SYDVKM. Unmatched junction bases numbered 8, after V lost 3 bases and J lost 7 bases. The CDR3 totals 15 residues. The CDR3 is CASSFTSGGGQPQHF. CDR3 nucleotide sequence: TGTGCCAGCAGTTTCACCTCAGGGGGCGGACAGCCCCAGCATTTT.

This chain uses TRBV9 with TRBJ2-2; 12 bases agree with TRBD2. Germline-derived CDR1 and CDR2 are SGDLS and YYNGEE. Germline trimming cut 0 bases from V and 5 bases from J; bases unmatched to any gene: 8. This CDR3 has 18 residues. CDR3 in amino acids: CASSVASGRASGTGELFF. The CDR3 DNA sequence: TGTGCCAGCAGCGTAGCTAGCGGGAGGGCCTCGGGAACCGGGGAGCTGTTTTTT.

This chain links TRBV6-1 with TRBJ2-7; tentatively, D is TRBD2 (6 bases). Trimming took 2 bases from V and 3 from J, leaving 17 bases between them. The CDR3 loop spans 16 amino acids. In germline, CDR1 is MNHNS, CDR2 SASEGT. In nucleotides, the CDR3 is TGTGCCAGCAGTGAATGGAGGCTCAGGGAGGTCTACGAGCAGTACTTC. Protein product: CASSEWRLREVYEQYF.

Points on this clone: A junction boundary mismatches the germline segment, possibly from a read error. The rearrangement uses TRBV7-7 and TRBJ1-5; TRBD1 is a possible D gene (5 bases). The CDR3 consists of 13 residues. CDR1 and CDR2 (germline): SSHAT, FNYEAQ (reference sequence). The CDR3 nucleotides are TGTGCTAGCAGCTCAGGAATAGGGGTGACCCAGCATTTT. The encoded protein is CASSSGIGVTQHF.

This chain joins TRBV11-2 and TRBJ1-4; D is undetermined. The CDR3 sequence is 14 residues long. Germline CDR1 reads SGHAT; CDR2 reads FQNNGV. Trimming left V 3 bases short and J 5 bases short, with 10 bases between. The CDR3 DNA reads TGTGCCAGCAGCTTTTGGGTCCCAAATGAAAAACTGTTTTTT. It translates to CASSFWVPNEKLFF.

In its sample, this clone was seen a few times. The chain links TRBV28 to TRBJ1-2; the D is unclear. The CDR3 consists of 13 residues. Germline CDR1 MDHEN, CDR2 SYDVKM. Trimming shortened V by 7 bases and J by 8 bases, and 17 bases separated the two germline ends. The CDR3 region has the DNA TGTGCCAGCACCCCCCGGACCTCAACAGGCTACACCTTC. It yields the protein CASTPRTSTGYTF.

The chain joins TRBV7-8 to TRBJ2-5, with D perhaps matching TRBD2 (6 bases). The CDR3 totals 15 residues. V was clipped by 1 base and J by 2 bases, with 11 bases between them. CDR1 and CDR2 from the germline V gene are SGHVS and FQNEAQ. CDR3 residues: CASSLGVGLQETQYF. The CDR3 region has the DNA TGTGCCAGCAGCTTAGGGGTGGGACTTCAAGAGACCCAGTACTTC.

This clone has just a few counts. The genes are TRBV28 and TRBJ2-7; D may be TRBD1 (6 bases). Trimming took off 8 bases at V and 5 bases at J, with 19 bases between the two ends. The length of the CDR3 is 14 residues. Germline CDR1 MDHEN, CDR2 SYDVKM. CDR3 DNA sequence: TGTGCCAGCCTACCGAGGGGGTACGATCACGAGCAGTACTTC. Translated, it gives CASLPRGYDHEQYF. Drawing the rest from reference TRBV28 and TRBJ2-7, the complete variable domain is DVKVTQSSRYLVKRTGEKVFLECVQDMDHENMFWYRQDPGLGLRLIYFSYDVKMKEKGDIPEGYSVSREKKERFSLILESASTNQTSMYLCASLPRGYDHEQYFGPGTRLTVT.

The CDR3 loop reads CASRPQGFRNQPQHF. The CDR3 DNA is TGTGCCAGCAGACCACAGGGATTCCGCAATCAGCCCCAGCATTTT. V and J are TRBV6-5 and TRBJ1-5, with a weak D call TRBD1 (6 bases). The V end was cut by 6 bases, the J end by 2 bases, with 14 bases between. Looked up from germline, CDR1 is MNHEY and CDR2 is SVGAGI. This CDR3 region has 15 residues.

The rearrangement uses TRBV6-5 and TRBJ2-2; no firm D call. Trimming took 4 bases from V and 6 from J, leaving 15 bases between them. The CDR3 is 15 residues long. The germline gives CDR1 MNHEY, CDR2 SVGAGI. The chain's CDR3 is CASSSLAGQAGELFF. CDR3 coding DNA: TGTGCCAGCAGTTCGTTGGCAGGCCAAGCCGGGGAGCTGTTTTTT.

V and J are TRBV28 and TRBJ1-5; 8 bases fit TRBD1. The V segment lost 6 bases and the J segment 2 bases; nucleotides outside the gene matches: 6. The CDR3 length is 15 residues. The germline CDR1 and CDR2 sequences are MDHEN and SYDVKM. The CDR3 bases are TGTGCCAGCAGACAAGGACAGGGAGGCAATCAGCCCCAGCATTTT. Its protein product is CASRQGQGGNQPQHF.

Comments on this clone: This sample includes further DNA sequences coding for the same CDR3. The chain is built from TRBV2 and TRBJ2-3; D not certain. The CDR3 extends over 13 amino acids. Looked up from germline, CDR1 is SNHLY and CDR2 is FYNNEI. Between the trimmed V and J ends, which lost 7 bases and 0 bases, there was a span of 8 bases. For the CDR3, the DNA is TGTGCCAGCACCCGGGCGAGCACAGATACGCAGTATTTT. As protein: CASTRASTDTQYF.

The gene calls are TRBV19 and TRBJ2-7; the match to TRBD2 covers 7 bases. The CDR3 has 15 amino acids. Per germline, CDR1 LNHDA and CDR2 SQIVND (reference sequence). V lost 3 bases, J lost 0 bases, and 5 bases stayed unmatched. This CDR3 is CASSIIGGDSYEQYF. Written as DNA, the CDR3 is TGTGCCAGTAGTATCATTGGGGGGGACTCCTACGAGCAGTACTTC.

This clone was observed once. The V call is TRBV7-6, the J call TRBJ2-1; D might be TRBD1 or TRBD2, each matching 7 bases. Germline CDR1 is SGHVS and CDR2 is FNYEAQ. V dropped 4 bases and J dropped 11 bases, with 24 bases sitting between them. This CDR3 comprises 16 residues. The chain's CDR3 is CASSSRQGGGFGKQFF. The CDR3, as DNA: TGTGCCAGCAGCTCAAGGCAGGGAGGGGGCTTCGGCAAGCAGTTCTTC.

The table lists this clone with a count of one. V and J are TRBV12-2 and TRBJ2-7; the table gives TRBD2 as D, unverified against the DNA. TRBV12-2 is designated a pseudogene. The CDR3 runs 16 residues. CDR3 coding DNA: TGTGCAAGTCGCTTAGGACTAGCGGTTAGCTCCTACGAGCAGTACTTC. Translated, it gives CASRLGLAVSSYEQYF.

This chain joins TRBV7-2 and TRBJ2-4, with D unclear. The CDR3 loop spans 12 amino acids. The V gene's germline CDR1 is SGHTA and CDR2 FQGNSA. V gave up 1 base and J gave up 15 bases, with 13 bases separating them. CDR3 sequence: CASSLDLGNRYF. In DNA, the CDR3 is TGTGCCAGCAGCTTAGACCTGGGGAACCGGTACTTC.

This sequence joins TRBV28 and TRBJ1-5; the match to TRBD1 covers 9 bases. The CDR3 is 14 residues long. After removal of 5 bases from V and 4 bases from J, the junction contained 3 bases not matched to a gene. The germline gives CDR1 MDHEN, CDR2 SYDVKM. CDR3 DNA sequence: TGTGCCAGCAGTCTGACAGGGGGGAATCAGCCCCAGCATTTT. This codes for CASSLTGGNQPQHF. Looking up the rest from reference TRBV28 and TRBJ1-5 gives the full variable domain: DVKVTQSSRYLVKRTGEKVFLECVQDMDHENMFWYRQDPGLGLRLIYFSYDVKMKEKGDIPEGYSVSREKKERFSLILESASTNQTSMYLCASSLTGGNQPQHFGDGTRLSIL.

The chain carries TRBV11-2 and TRBJ2-5; D is perhaps TRBD2 (6 bases). Germline CDR1 and CDR2: SGHAT and FQNNGV. The V end lost 5 bases, the J end lost 7 bases, and 20 bases lay between the germline ends. The CDR3 is 15 residues long. The CDR3 DNA reads as TGTGCCAGCAGCCCTACTAGCCCGGGAGTCGGGACCCAGTACTTC. The encoded protein is CASSPTSPGVGTQYF.

The gene calls are TRBV2 and TRBJ2-3; no reliable D call. Germline V gene lookup returns CDR1 SNHLY and CDR2 FYNNEI. Trimming removed 5 bases from V and 1 base from J, with 16 bases in between. The CDR3 contains 16 residues. The CDR3 protein is CASSIIRSLGTDTQYF. CDR3 coding DNA: TGTGCCAGCAGTATTATAAGAAGTCTTGGCACAGATACGCAGTATTTT. The variable domain in full, completed from reference TRBV2 and TRBJ2-3, reads EPEVTQTPSHQVTQMGQEVILRCVPISNHLYFYWYRQILGQKVEFLVSFYNNEISEKSEIFDDQFSVERPDGSNFTLKIRSTKLEDSAMYFCASSIIRSLGTDTQYFGPGTRLTVL.

This sequence joins TRBV7-2 and TRBJ1-1; the D gene is possibly TRBD1 (5 bases). Deletions cut 7 bases from V and 6 bases from J, with 24 bases between. Germline V gives CDR1 SGHTA, CDR2 FQGNSA. This CDR3 is 16 amino acids long. The CDR3: CASKLPGGEWGPEAFF. Written as DNA, the CDR3 is TGTGCCAGCAAGCTCCCTGGGGGGGAATGGGGACCTGAAGCTTTCTTT.

The J gene is TRBJ2-3, the V gene TRBV7-2; possible D gene TRBD2, 6 bases. The germline CDR1 and CDR2 sequences are SGHTA and FQGNSA. V lost 2 bases and J lost 0, with 12 bases in between. This CDR3 comprises 16 residues. The CDR3 protein is CASSLRAGISTDTQYF. CDR3 DNA sequence: TGTGCCAGCAGCTTAAGGGCGGGGATTAGCACAGATACGCAGTATTTT.

This clone was found a few times. J is TRBJ2-1 and V is TRBV4-3, with D perhaps given as TRBD1 or TRBD2 (5 bases each). The V gene's germline CDR1 is LGHNA and CDR2 YSLEER. Trimming stripped 0 bases from V and 6 bases from J, with 15 bases between. CDR3 length: 16 residues. The CDR3 region is CASSQDSRDAPNEQFF. The CDR3 nucleotides read TGCGCCAGCAGCCAAGATTCCCGGGACGCCCCCAATGAGCAGTTCTTC.